A selection of T cell receptor beta chains follows, all from one sample in a study of T cell responses to AZD1222 COVID-19 vaccine. Sequencing was performed with immunoSEQ multiplex PCR; in TCRdb, only in-frame clones are kept and a portion is missing. The repertoire holds around 110,000 clones, with almost 90% as singletons. The specimen comprised peripheral blood, sampled on day 0 of AZD1222 vaccination. These receptors came from an adult in good health. The CDR3 runs from the conserved cysteine through the conserved F or W. A D gene is named only where the DNA matches it firmly. Clone size is not always given. Where it is, it says once, few, many or a class for expanded clones.

abundance	v_gene	j_gene	d_gene	len	CDR3aa	CDR3nt
NA	TRBV7-6	TRBJ2-7	TRBD1	15	CASSLSGTGPYEQYF	TGTGCCAGCAGCTTATCCGGGACAGGGCCCTACGAGCAGTACTTC
NA	TRBV19	TRBJ1-5	NA	20	CASSIVPKTMRRLGNQPQHF	TGTGCCAGTAGTATAGTCCCCAAGACCATGAGACGGTTGGGCAATCAGCCCCAGCATTTT
few	TRBV3-1/TRBV3-2	TRBJ1-1	NA	15	CASSPFQSMNTEAFF	TGTGCCAGCAGCCCCTTCCAGTCAATGAACACTGAAGCTTTCTTT
NA	TRBV5-4	TRBJ2-3	TRBD2	16	CASSLLAGGSTDTQYF	TGTGCCAGCAGCTTGTTGGCGGGGGGTAGCACAGATACGCAGTATTTT
NA	TRBV24-1	TRBJ2-5	NA	13	CATSDPLGETQYF	TGTGCCACCAGTGATCCCCTCGGGGAGACCCAGTACTTC
NA	TRBV5-5	TRBJ1-1	NA	15	CASSLRVGLNTEAFF	TGTGCCAGCAGCTTGAGAGTGGGGCTGAACACTGAAGCTTTCTTT
NA	TRBV7-9	TRBJ1-4	NA	15	CASSLAGVGNEKLFF	TGTGCCAGCAGCTTAGCGGGGGTAGGGAATGAAAAACTGTTTTTT
NA	TRBV15	TRBJ1-4	NA	19	CATSRSRQGYPTTNEKLFF	TGTGCCACCAGCAGGTCCAGGCAGGGGTACCCAACAACTAATGAAAAACTGTTTTTT
NA	TRBV18	TRBJ1-2	TRBD1	16	CASSPGQGQYNYGYTF	TGTGCCAGCTCACCCGGACAGGGGCAATATAACTATGGCTACACCTTC
NA	TRBV4-3	TRBJ1-5	NA	15	CASSQGFHGRQPQHF	TGCGCCAGCAGCCAAGGTTTTCACGGCAGACAGCCCCAGCATTTT
NA	TRBV6-2/TRBV6-3	TRBJ1-2	TRBD1	15	CASSYTQGVLYGYTF	TGTGCCAGCAGTTACACTCAGGGGGTCCTTTATGGCTACACCTTC
NA	TRBV27	TRBJ2-6	NA	17	CASSSPIRVTGANVLTF	TGTGCCAGCAGTTCCCCTATCAGGGTCACTGGGGCCAACGTCCTGACTTTC
NA	TRBV6-5	TRBJ1-2	NA	13	CASRSQGEEGYTF	TGTGCCAGCAGATCCCAGGGAGAGGAAGGCTACACCTTC
NA	TRBV5-1	TRBJ2-7	TRBD2	15	CASSFLAGAFYEQYF	TGCGCCAGCAGCTTCTTAGCGGGAGCCTTCTACGAGCAGTACTTC
NA	TRBV15	TRBJ1-2	NA	15	CATSREREPFYGYTF	TGTGCCACCAGCAGAGAGCGGGAACCATTCTATGGCTACACCTTC
NA	TRBV7-3	TRBJ2-3	TRBD2	16	CASSPRGGRVTDTQYF	TGTGCCAGCAGCCCCCGGGGGGGGCGGGTCACAGATACGCAGTATTTT
few	TRBV7-9	TRBJ2-1	NA	12	CASSLRFNEQFF	TGTGCCAGCAGCTTAAGGTTCAATGAGCAGTTCTTC
NA	TRBV27	TRBJ2-3	NA	13	CASSFRSTDTQYF	TGTGCCAGCAGTTTCAGGTCCACAGATACGCAGTATTTT
NA	TRBV7-2	TRBJ2-1	NA	13	CASSPVRGNEQFF	TGTGCCAGCAGCCCCGTACGTGGGAATGAGCAGTTCTTC
NA	TRBV7-8	TRBJ2-5	NA	17	CASSLGSRGTYQETQYF	TGTGCCAGCAGCTTAGGATCGAGGGGGACTTACCAAGAGACCCAGTACTTC
NA	TRBV24-1	TRBJ2-3	TRBD2	16	CATRSGTSGGTDTQYF	TGTGCCACCAGGTCCGGGACTAGCGGGGGGACAGATACGCAGTATTTT
NA	TRBV12-3/TRBV12-4	TRBJ1-2	NA	13	CASTPQGTYGYTF	TGTGCCAGCACCCCACAGGGTACCTATGGCTACACCTTC
NA	TRBV10-1	TRBJ2-1	TRBD1	16	CASSADRGRFYNEQFF	TGCGCCAGCAGTGCCGACAGGGGACGGTTCTACAATGAGCAGTTCTTC
NA	TRBV15	TRBJ2-1	TRBD1	13	CATSRGQGGEQFF	TGTGCCACCAGCAGGGGACAGGGAGGGGAGCAGTTCTTC
NA	TRBV25-1	TRBJ1-4	TRBD1	15	CASSASGTGNEKLFF	TGTGCCAGCAGTGCATCCGGGACAGGGAATGAAAAACTGTTTTTT
few	TRBV9	TRBJ2-2	NA	14	CASSVAGAAGELFF	TGTGCCAGCAGCGTAGCAGGAGCGGCCGGGGAGCTGTTTTTT
NA	TRBV18	TRBJ1-2	NA	15	CASSPNSDYHYGYTF	TGTGCCAGCTCACCGAACTCGGATTATCACTATGGCTACACCTTC
NA	TRBV7-8	TRBJ2-7	NA	15	CASSSRGGLGYEQYF	TGTGCCAGCAGCTCCAGGGGCGGCCTTGGGTACGAGCAGTACTTC
NA	TRBV29-1	TRBJ1-5	TRBD1	13	CSARTGGNQPQHF	TGCAGCGCCCGGACAGGGGGTAATCAGCCCCAGCATTTT